This TCR beta chain derives from a study of T cell responses to AZD1222 COVID-19 vaccine. The study's findings and limits: Increases in Spike-specific TCR breadth and depth were seen after two AZD1222 doses.

Data came from immunoSEQ multiplex PCR; TCRdb stores just in-frame clones and leaves some out. The table shows 110,000 or so clones, with around 88% occurring only once. Trimming cost V 4 bases and J 3 bases; bases outside gene matches: 1. The CDR3 is 13 amino acids. CDR1 is KGHSH and CDR2 is LQKENI in the germline V gene. As regards this clone: The target antigen is unknown. This specimen includes other DNA sequences encoding the same CDR3.

This chain links TRBV18 with TRBJ1-2; 8 nucleotides match TRBD1. This TCR was recovered from an adult who received the AZD1222 COVID-19 vaccine. The sequencing used peripheral blood, collected 28 days after the second AZD1222 dose. CDR3 bases: TGTGCCAGCTCACAGACAGGGGACTATGGCTACACCTTC. Translating gives CASSQTGDYGYTF.